The 27 T cell receptor beta chains given below trace back to one sample, sequenced in a study of cytomegalovirus exposure and HLA in healthy donors. The PCR contained 60 Vbeta and 13 Jbeta primers. Only in-frame clones appear in the TCRdb table, and some are missing; sequencing was by immunoSEQ multiplex PCR. The table records some 160,000 clones, 84% of them present only once. The sequenced sample was PBMCs. The receptors were sampled from a man in his late teens or twenties in good health and CMV-seronegative.

V and J are TRBV4-2 and TRBJ2-2; perhaps TRBD1 as D (7 bases). V shed 3 bases and J shed 6 bases, with 17 bases lying between them. Germline V gene data show CDR1 as LGHNA and CDR2 as YNFKEQ. There are 16 residues in the CDR3. CDR3 amino acids: CASSHWSGRGAGELFF. The CDR3 bases are TGTGCCAGCAGCCATTGGTCGGGCAGGGGGGCCGGGGAGCTGTTTTTT.

V gene TRBV10-3 combines with J gene TRBJ2-1; possible D gene TRBD2, 7 bases. CDR1 and CDR2 (germline): ENHRY, SYGVKD. CDR3 length: 16 residues. Trimming removed 8 bases at V and 0 bases at J, with 17 bases between. CDR3 amino acids: CAIESGGSSSYNEQFF. CDR3 nucleotide sequence: TGTGCCATCGAGTCGGGGGGCTCTAGCTCCTACAATGAGCAGTTCTTC.

In this sample, this clone turned up once. The rearrangement uses TRBV4-3 and TRBJ2-1; D possibly corresponds to TRBD2 (5 bases). The CDR3 loop spans 16 amino acids. Germline values: CDR1 LGHNA, CDR2 YSLEER. Trimming stripped 0 bases from V and 1 base from J, with 10 bases between. The CDR3 loop reads CASSQDHRDSYNEQFF. As DNA, the CDR3 is TGCGCCAGCAGCCAAGATCACCGGGATTCCTACAATGAGCAGTTCTTC.

The chain recombines TRBV10-3 with TRBJ2-1; TRBD2 matches 13 bases. Trimming at V came to 4 bases and at J to 4 bases, leaving 1 base not matched to a gene. The CDR3 has 15 residues. Per the germline V gene, CDR1 is ENHRY and CDR2 is SYGVKD. CDR3 sequence: CAISGTSGRYNEQFF. In DNA, the CDR3 is TGTGCCATCAGTGGGACTAGCGGGAGATACAATGAGCAGTTCTTC.

The chain uses TRBV28 and TRBJ1-5, with 8 bases identical to TRBD1. CDR1 is MDHEN and CDR2 is SYDVKM in the germline V gene. J was trimmed by 4 bases and V by 6 bases; bases with no gene match: 11. The CDR3 length is 16 residues. The CDR3 is CASRLTRTGLNQPQHF. CDR3 sequence (DNA): TGTGCCAGCAGGTTAACTCGGACAGGGCTGAATCAGCCCCAGCATTTT.

V gene TRBV18 combines with J gene TRBJ1-5; possibly TRBD1 for D (5 bases). V was shortened by 3 bases and J by 6 bases, with 12 bases between the two germline ends. CDR1 KGHSH and CDR2 LQKENI come from the germline V gene. The CDR3 consists of 14 residues. The CDR3 coding sequence is TGTGCCAGCTCACCGACAGTGGGAGGTCAGCCCCAGCATTTT. Its protein product is CASSPTVGGQPQHF.

The chain has TRBV5-4 and TRBJ1-2; 9 nucleotides line up with TRBD1. Trimming at V came to 4 bases and at J to 12 bases, leaving 10 bases not matched to a gene. Germline values: CDR1 SGHNT, CDR2 YYREEE (reference sequence). The CDR3 is made up of 13 amino acids. DNA for the CDR3: TGTGCCAGCAGCGGGGGACAGGGATACAGTAACACCTTC. The encoded protein is CASSGGQGYSNTF.

The chain employs TRBV9 and TRBJ2-7; D may be TRBD2 (6 bases). The CDR3 extends over 15 amino acids. Trimming took off 3 bases at V and 6 bases at J, with 19 bases between the two ends. Germline V gives CDR1 SGDLS, CDR2 YYNGEE. The CDR3 region is CASSAMGRRDGEQYF. CDR3 DNA: TGTGCCAGCAGCGCGATGGGGAGGCGGGACGGCGAGCAGTACTTC.

Points on this clone: The same CDR3 also results from other DNA sequences found in this sample. This chain links TRBV29-1 with TRBJ2-7, with unresolved D. With 6 bases removed from V and 6 bases from J, the gap between germline ends came to 15 bases. The germline V gene encodes CDR1 SQVTM and CDR2 ANQGSEA. This CDR3 is 12 amino acids long. For the CDR3, the DNA is TGCAGCGTCGAAACAGAAGGCCTCGAGCAGTACTTC. Its protein is CSVETEGLEQYF.

The rearrangement links TRBV4-1 to TRBJ2-1, with 9 bases lining up with TRBD1. The CDR3 runs to 14 residues. V shed 3 bases and J 6 bases; nucleotides not matched to a gene: 3. Germline V gene sequence: CDR1 MGHRA, CDR2 YSYEKL. CDR3: CASSQGTGPNEQFF. The DNA of the CDR3 is TGCGCCAGCAGCCAGGGGACAGGGCCCAATGAGCAGTTCTTC.

The count of this clone is one. The V and J genes are TRBV6-6 and TRBJ1-2; 7 bases agree with TRBD1. Germline V CDR1 and CDR2: MNHNY, SVGAGI (reference sequence). CDR3 length: 13 amino acids. Unmatched junction bases numbered 0, after V lost 4 bases and J lost 1 base. The DNA of the CDR3 is TGTGCCAGCAGTTGGGACAGTAACTATGGCTACACCTTC. Translating it yields CASSWDSNYGYTF.

CDR3 protein: CASTPGQGARGNQPQHF. CDR3 bases: TGCGCCAGTACCCCGGGACAGGGGGCCAGGGGCAATCAGCCCCAGCATTTT. V is TRBV10-1 and J is TRBJ1-5; 12 nucleotides align to TRBD1. V was pared by 9 bases and J by 2 bases, with 11 bases of the junction left unmatched. CDR3 length: 17 residues. Looked up from germline, CDR1 is WNHNN and CDR2 is SYGVQD (reference sequence).

The chain employs TRBV14 and TRBJ2-7; the match to TRBD2 covers 7 bases. Germline values: CDR1 SGHDN, CDR2 FVKESK. Trimming cost V 1 base and J 4 bases; bases outside gene matches: 7. CDR3 length equals 15 residues. The CDR3 region has the DNA TGTGCCAGCAGCCAAGTGGCGGGAGTAGGTTACGAGCAGTACTTC. Its translation is CASSQVAGVGYEQYF.

This clone has just one count. The genes are TRBV5-1 and TRBJ2-1; 7 nucleotides line up with TRBD2. CDR3 size: 14 residues. CDR1 and CDR2 (germline): SGHRS, YFSETQ. The junction had 2 bases not matched to a gene; V was cut back by 1 base and J by 4 bases. CDR3 sequence reads: CASSLLADYNEQFF. The CDR3 DNA reads as TGCGCCAGCAGCTTGCTAGCGGATTACAATGAGCAGTTCTTC.

The chain carries TRBV2 and TRBJ2-7; perhaps TRBD2 as D (6 bases). The germline V gene encodes CDR1 SNHLY and CDR2 FYNNEI. V gave up 4 bases and J gave up 9 bases, with 19 bases separating them. The CDR3 has 14 amino acids. CDR3 residues: CASSGSGGTPRQYF. CDR3 bases: TGTGCCAGCAGTGGAAGTGGGGGGACCCCCAGGCAGTACTTC.

This sequence joins TRBV28 and TRBJ1-1; D not resolved. Per the germline V gene, CDR1 is MDHEN and CDR2 is SYDVKM. The germline V and J ends were trimmed by 1 base and 4 bases, with 7 bases remaining between them. The CDR3 sequence is 13 residues long. The CDR3: CASSLSSFTEAFF. CDR3 DNA sequence: TGTGCCAGCAGTTTATCTTCTTTCACTGAAGCTTTCTTT.

The V gene is TRBV29-1, the J gene TRBJ2-4, with a tentative D call TRBD1 (7 bases). This CDR3 region has 14 residues. V was trimmed by 5 bases and J by 7 bases, leaving 18 bases between them. In germline, CDR1 is SQVTM, CDR2 ANQGSEA. The CDR3 DNA reads TGCAGCGTTCAACCAGGGGGGAGAGACAACATTCAGTACTTC. Translation gives CSVQPGGRDNIQYF. Combining the CDR3 with reference TRBV29-1 and TRBJ2-4 gives the whole variable domain SAVISQKPSRDICQRGTSLTIQCQVDSQVTMMFWYRQQPGQSLTLIATANQGSEATYESGFVIDKFPISRPNLTFSTLTVSNMSPEDSSIYLCSVQPGGRDNIQYFGAGTRLSVL.

The chain couples TRBV4-1 to TRBJ1-5, with a weak D call TRBD1 (5 bases). This CDR3 has 15 amino acids. CDR1 and CDR2 (germline): MGHRA, YSYEKL. With 1 base removed from V and 6 bases from J, the gap between germline ends came to 13 bases. CDR3 in amino acids: CASSQVQGGIQPQHF. CDR3 bases: TGCGCCAGCAGCCAAGTTCAGGGTGGGATTCAGCCCCAGCATTTT.

The J gene is TRBJ2-3, the V gene TRBV5-1, with 11 bases aligning to TRBD2. V lost 2 bases and J lost 2; bases outside the gene matches: 4. The CDR3 has 16 residues. The germline V gene encodes CDR1 SGHRS and CDR2 YFSETQ. DNA of the CDR3: TGCGCCAGCAGCTTCGGGACTAGCGGTTTCACAGATACGCAGTATTTT. Translating gives CASSFGTSGFTDTQYF.

The gene calls are TRBV29-1 and TRBJ2-7; tentatively, D is TRBD1 (6 bases). The length of the CDR3 is 12 residues. The V gene's germline CDR1 is SQVTM and CDR2 ANQGSEA. V was clipped by 1 base and J by 6 bases, with 10 bases between them. The CDR3 reads CSVEGKGGEQYF. CDR3 bases: TGCAGCGTTGAAGGGAAAGGGGGCGAGCAGTACTTC.

V usage is TRBV9 and J usage is TRBJ2-1; 7 nucleotides align to TRBD2. The germline V gene encodes CDR1 SGDLS and CDR2 YYNGEE. Losses at the gene ends were 1 base for V and 7 bases for J; bases not matched to a gene: 11. This CDR3 contains 16 residues. In DNA, the CDR3 is TGTGCCAGCAGCGTAAGCGGGGCTGCGGGGCGGAATGAGCAGTTCTTC. Protein product: CASSVSGAAGRNEQFF.

The rearrangement links TRBV12-2 to TRBJ1-5; the D call TRBD1 from the table was never checked on the DNA. TRBV12-2 is classified as a pseudogene. There are 16 residues in the CDR3. CDR3 bases: TGTGCAAGTCGCGACACCAACCGACACCGCAATCAGCCCCAGCATTTT. This gives the protein CASRDTNRHRNQPQHF.

The rearrangement joins TRBV7-9 to TRBJ2-5; 7 bases are a match to TRBD2. The germline gives CDR1 SEHNR, CDR2 FQNEAQ (reference sequence). There are 14 residues in the CDR3. V gave up 7 bases and J gave up 2 bases; unmatched junction bases: 7. Here the CDR3 DNA reads TGTGCCAGCAACCCCGGACTAGGACAAGAGACCCAGTACTTC. Amino acids: CASNPGLGQETQYF.

The table lists this clone with a count of one. The rearrangement links TRBV4-1 to TRBJ1-2, with D perhaps matching TRBD1 (6 bases). The ends were cut back, 1 base at V and 4 bases at J, with 10 bases in the middle. CDR1 and CDR2 (germline): MGHRA, YSYEKL. The CDR3 sequence is 14 residues long. The CDR3 DNA sequence: TGCGCCAGCAGCCAAGCGGGCAGGGGCTATGGCTACACCTTC. Its protein is CASSQAGRGYGYTF.

The CDR3: CASSPRESVQETQYF. The CDR3 DNA is TGTGCCAGCTCACCACGCGAGTCGGTCCAAGAGACCCAGTACTTC. The J gene is TRBJ2-5, the V gene TRBV18; no definite D call. The CDR3 covers 15 residues. V was pared by 1 base and J by 1 base, with 10 bases between. The V gene's germline CDR1 is KGHSH and CDR2 LQKENI.

The genes are TRBV4-1 and TRBJ2-1, with 10 bases lining up with TRBD2. The junction had 19 bases not matched to a gene; V was cut back by 1 base and J by 7 bases. Looked up from germline, CDR1 is MGHRA and CDR2 is YSYEKL. The CDR3 loop spans 20 amino acids. This CDR3 is CASSQGRLALSGGAGNEQFF. The CDR3 DNA reads TGCGCCAGCAGCCAAGGGAGGCTAGCTTTGAGCGGGGGGGCTGGGAATGAGCAGTTCTTC.

V usage is TRBV11-2 and J usage is TRBJ2-7; 9 bases map to TRBD2. V shed 5 bases and J 7 bases; nucleotides not matched to a gene: 15. Per the germline V gene, CDR1 is SGHAT and CDR2 is FQNNGV. The CDR3 sequence is 16 residues long. Here the CDR3 reads CASSPLAGGPNREQYF. The CDR3 DNA sequence: TGTGCCAGCAGCCCCTTGGCGGGAGGGCCCAATCGGGAGCAGTACTTC.